The TCR beta chain under discussion was sequenced for a study of T cells in Graves' hyperthyroidism and ophthalmopathy. Amplified TCR beta CDR3 regions derived from RNA transcripts. First-round RT-PCR with HTBI primers amplified the TCR CDR3 region. TCRdb re-called the multiplex PCR reads with MiXCR, one entry per CDR3 protein. The sample lists hundreds of thousands of distinct CDR3 sequences, around 13% occurring once. Points from the study as a whole: The model forecast ophthalmopathy, anticipating it by a median around 6.9 months before onset.

V was clipped by 0 bases and J by 0 bases, with 9 bases between them. The V gene's germline CDR1 is DFQATT and CDR2 SNEGSKA (reference sequence). This CDR3 region has 14 residues. This clonotype came up a few times. Its cognate antigen is unknown. Stable hyperthyroidism: no ophthalmopathy progression over 18 months of follow-up. Exclusion criteria comprised uncontrolled infection, other autoimmune disease, pregnancy or lactation. Sequencing used blood. This rearrangement joins TRBV20-1 to TRBJ2-7, with a weak D call TRBD1 (5 bases). The clonotype originates from a woman younger than 35 with Graves' hyperthyroidism. For the CDR3, the DNA is TGCAGTGCTAGAGATCCCAGGGCCTCCTACGAGCAGTACTTC. Protein sequence: CSARDPRASYEQYF.